This TCR beta chain was retrieved from a study of graft-versus-host responses after intestinal transplantation. The wider study: Multivisceral, liver-intestinal, or isolated intestinal transplants were given to recipients.

Assay: immunoSEQ multiplex PCR; the TCRdb copy retains only in-frame clones and omits some. The sample has more than 80,000 clones, approximately 91% seen once. This clone was counted a few times. What it binds is not known. This receptor was obtained from a human donor who received an intestinal transplant. Here the sequenced sample was unstimulated CD4+ T cells sorted from spleen or lymph node cells, taken before intestinal transplant.

This CDR3 reads CASSLWTGGNQETQYF. CDR3 bases: TGTGCCAGCAGTTTGTGGACAGGGGGCAACCAAGAGACCCAGTACTTC. This chain joins TRBV28 and TRBJ2-5; 11 nucleotides match TRBD1. The V segment lost 3 bases and the J segment 0 bases; nucleotides outside the gene matches: 3. Per the germline V gene, CDR1 is MDHEN and CDR2 is SYDVKM. CDR3 length equals 16 residues.